This TCR beta chain was found in a study of blood T cell repertoires in COVID-19. Assay: immunoSEQ multiplex PCR; the TCRdb copy retains only in-frame clones and omits some. The sample shows under 150,000 clones, 65% to 85% of them seen only once. Per germline, CDR1 MNHEY and CDR2 SVGAGI. V lost 0 bases and J lost 9; bases outside the gene matches: 4. This CDR3 has 13 residues. The TCR originated in a middle-aged man with active or convalescent COVID-19. This chain links TRBV6-5 with TRBJ2-7; 8 bases are shared with TRBD1. Source material: peripheral blood. CDR3 loop: CASSYSTGAGQYF. DNA of the CDR3: TGTGCCAGCAGTTACTCGACAGGGGCCGGGCAGTACTTC.